The 32 T cell receptor beta chains below come from one sample, sequenced in a study of blood T cell repertoires in COVID-19 (dated by TCRdb to 2019 to 2021). Library preparation used the immunoSEQ multiplex PCR assay. TCRdb mirrors the immuneACCESS table, restricted to in-frame sequences. Some clones are absent from its copies; in checked studies, under half trace to an unresolved V gene, and the reason for the others is unknown. This sample has about 200,000 clones in its table, and just over 85% of those were observed once. The ten biggest clones cover roughly 5.7% of the sample. Sequencing was done on a sample of peripheral blood. Source of these receptors: a man aged 80 or over with acute or convalescent COVID-19.

The rearrangement links TRBV30 to TRBJ1-6; D perhaps matches TRBD1 (6 bases). The CDR3 is 18 residues long. V lost 4 bases and J 7 bases, leaving 26 bases between the germline ends. Germline assignment: CDR1 GTSNPN and CDR2 SVGIG (reference sequence). Here the CDR3 DNA reads TGTGCCTGGACCCCGACCCACGGGACATCCTTTTCCAATTCACCCCTCCACTTT. This gives the protein CAWTPTHGTSFSNSPLHF.

The J gene is TRBJ2-1, the V gene TRBV5-4; D is perhaps TRBD2 (5 bases). CDR3 length: 15 residues. Germline V CDR1 and CDR2: SGHNT, YYREEE (reference sequence). The ends were cut back, 4 bases at V and 4 bases at J, with 15 bases in the middle. CDR3 amino acids: CASSPGSLVYNEQFF. In DNA, the CDR3 is TGTGCCAGCAGCCCGGGGTCTTTAGTTTACAATGAGCAGTTCTTC.

This clone was observed a few times. This chain joins TRBV6-1 and TRBJ1-1; D unresolved. This CDR3 is built from 13 residues. Trimming removed 3 bases from V and 7 bases from J, with 12 bases in between. Germline CDR1 reads MNHNS; CDR2 reads SASEGT. CDR3 in DNA: TGTGCCAGCAGTGATAGAAGTGCCAATGAAGCTTTCTTT. Translating gives CASSDRSANEAFF.

The rearrangement links TRBV5-1 to TRBJ1-2, with 7 bases aligning to TRBD1. The CDR3 is 16 residues long. CDR1 and CDR2 (germline): SGHRS, YFSETQ. After removal of 0 bases from V and 4 bases from J, the junction contained 9 bases not matched to a gene. In DNA, the CDR3 is TGCGCCAGCAGCTTGGCTCTACAGGGGCAGGTCTATGGCTACACCTTC. Translation gives CASSLALQGQVYGYTF. The entire variable domain, with the rest obtained from reference TRBV5-1 and TRBJ1-2, is as follows: KAGVTQTPRYLIKTRGQQVTLSCSPISGHRSVSWYQQTPGQGLQFLFEYFSETQRNKGNFPGRFSGRQFSNSRSEMNVSTLELGDSALYLCASSLALQGQVYGYTFGSGTRLTVV.

The chain carries TRBV20-1 and TRBJ1-1; tentative D call: TRBD1 (6 bases). The CDR3 contains 14 residues. Trimming stripped 3 bases from V and 4 bases from J, with 15 bases between. The germline gives CDR1 DFQATT, CDR2 SNEGSKA (reference sequence). CDR3 in DNA: TGCAGTGCTAGTAGGGGGGGGTCGAGCACTGAAGCTTTCTTT. This encodes CSASRGGSSTEAFF.

The chain links TRBV28 to TRBJ1-4, with no clear D. V shed 5 bases and J shed 9 bases, with 19 bases lying between them. CDR3 length: 15 amino acids. Germline CDR1 is MDHEN and CDR2 is SYDVKM. Written as DNA, the CDR3 is TGTGCCAGCAGTCCAAACCCCCCCAGGTTGCAAAAACTGTTTTTT. This gives the protein CASSPNPPRLQKLFF.

The genes are TRBV28 and TRBJ1-1; tentative D call: TRBD1 (6 bases). Germline V lookup: CDR1 MDHEN, CDR2 SYDVKM. V gave up 5 bases and J gave up 5 bases, with 9 bases separating them. CDR3 length: 12 residues. CDR3 sequence (DNA): TGTGCCAGCAGTCGTCAGGGGACTGAAGCTTTCTTT. Translation gives CASSRQGTEAFF.

The chain has TRBV6-1 and TRBJ2-7, with D possibly matching TRBD1 (7 bases). Trimming removed 2 bases at V and 5 bases at J, with 13 bases between. This CDR3 contains 14 residues. In germline, CDR1 is MNHNS, CDR2 SASEGT. CDR3 DNA: TGTGCCAGCAGTGAAAACCAGGGGGGTAACGAGCAGTACGTC. Protein: CASSENQGGNEQYV.

This sequence joins TRBV12-3 or TRBV12-4 and TRBJ2-1; a possible D gene is TRBD1 (5 bases). The V gene lost 4 bases and the J gene lost 12 bases, with 13 bases spanning the gap. The CDR3 totals 12 residues. The CDR3 reads CASSSGPQGQFF. CDR3 DNA: TGTGCCAGCAGTTCTGGGCCTCAGGGGCAGTTCTTC.

This CDR3 is CAISSSGRDTGELFF. DNA for the CDR3: TGTGCCATCAGCTCTAGCGGGAGGGATACCGGGGAGCTGTTTTTT. The chain has TRBV10-3 and TRBJ2-2, with 12 nucleotides matching TRBD2. V gave up 6 bases and J gave up 5 bases; unmatched junction bases: 4. CDR1 is ENHRY, CDR2 SYGVKD, per germline. CDR3 length: 15 amino acids.

V and J are TRBV6-2 or TRBV6-3 and TRBJ2-3; 14 bases map to TRBD2. Germline V gene sequence: CDR1 MNHEY, CDR2 SVGEGT. V trimming: 2 bases; J trimming: 2 bases; junction bases outside the gene matches: 15. The CDR3 length is 21 residues. CDR3: CASSYPGQGLAGDEATDTQYF. For the CDR3, the DNA is TGTGCCAGCAGTTACCCCGGACAGGGACTAGCGGGAGACGAGGCCACAGATACGCAGTATTTT.

The CDR3 region is CASSEGRVRANTEAFF. The CDR3 coding sequence is TGTGCCAGCAGTGAAGGGAGGGTTCGCGCGAACACTGAAGCTTTCTTT. J is TRBJ1-1 and V is TRBV2; D is unresolved. The germline V and J ends were trimmed by 1 base and 1 base, with 13 bases remaining between them. CDR3 length equals 16 residues. Germline CDR1 SNHLY, CDR2 FYNNEI.

The chain employs TRBV30 and TRBJ2-2; D is possibly TRBD2 (6 bases). Germline V gene sequence: CDR1 GTSNPN, CDR2 SVGIG (reference sequence). This CDR3 comprises 15 residues. Trimming removed 0 bases at V and 5 bases at J, with 13 bases between. The CDR3 DNA reads as TGTGCCTGGAGTGTAGGAGGGAGCGGGACCGGGGAGCTGTTTTTT. Protein sequence: CAWSVGGSGTGELFF.

This rearrangement joins TRBV21-1 to TRBJ2-7; the table's TRBD2 call for D was not verified on the DNA. TRBV21-1 is listed as a pseudogene. The CDR3 totals 16 residues. CDR3 nucleotide sequence: TGTGCCAGCAGCAAAGATAGGGCTAGCGGGAGTCGTGAGCAGTACGTC. Its protein product is CASSKDRASGSREQYV.

The chain is built from TRBV7-9 and TRBJ2-5, with 8 bases aligning to TRBD2. Germline trimming cut 5 bases from V and 2 bases from J; bases unmatched to any gene: 4. The CDR3 contains 14 residues. Germline CDR1 reads SEHNR; CDR2 reads FQNEAQ (reference sequence). This CDR3 is CASSTGLDQETQYF. For the CDR3, the DNA is TGTGCCAGCAGCACGGGACTAGATCAAGAGACCCAGTACTTC.

This sequence joins TRBV5-1 and TRBJ2-1; possible D gene TRBD1, 5 bases. Germline V gene sequence: CDR1 SGHRS, CDR2 YFSETQ. CDR3 length: 15 residues. V was clipped by 3 bases and J by 0 bases, with 10 bases between them. In DNA form, the CDR3 reads TGCGCCAGCAGCTCAGGGTGGGGCTCCTACAATGAGCAGTTCTTC. Protein sequence: CASSSGWGSYNEQFF.

The chain uses TRBV19 and TRBJ1-5, with 8 bases that match TRBD1. CDR1 is LNHDA and CDR2 is SQIVND in the germline V gene (reference sequence). V lost 7 bases, J lost 4 bases, and 12 bases stayed unmatched. The CDR3 is made up of 16 amino acids. This chain's CDR3 is CASKPEGQGINQPQHF. The CDR3 coding sequence is TGTGCCAGTAAACCCGAAGGACAGGGTATTAATCAGCCCCAGCATTTT.

The sample holds a few counts of this clone. This chain uses TRBV3-1 (or the pseudogene TRBV3-2) with TRBJ2-7; maybe TRBD1 (5 bases). The CDR3 is 11 amino acids. Germline V gene sequence: CDR1 LGHDT, CDR2 YNNKEL (reference sequence). V lost 1 base to trimming and J lost 10 bases, with 8 bases between them. The CDR3 reads CASSQGTGQYV. The CDR3 nucleotides read TGTGCCAGCAGCCAAGGCACAGGTCAGTACGTC.

The V gene is TRBV6-4, the J gene TRBJ1-2; D perhaps matches TRBD1 (5 bases). The germline gives CDR1 MRHNA, CDR2 SNTAGT. The CDR3 loop spans 14 amino acids. V was trimmed by 6 bases and J by 3 bases, leaving 14 bases between them. In DNA, the CDR3 is TGTGCCAGCAGCCCGGGGGGAGCGCACTATGGCTACACCTTC. Translating it yields CASSPGGAHYGYTF.

The V gene is TRBV4-2, the J gene TRBJ1-6; TRBD1 matches 10 bases. Germline V gives CDR1 LGHNA, CDR2 YNFKEQ. The CDR3 totals 15 residues. J gave up 5 bases and V 4 bases, and 2 bases lay outside the gene matches. The CDR3 loop is CASSRGQGDNSPLHF. CDR3 in DNA: TGTGCCAGCAGCCGAGGACAGGGGGATAATTCACCCCTCCACTTT.

The J gene is TRBJ2-2, the V gene TRBV11-3; 10 bases fit TRBD1. This CDR3 has 16 amino acids. From germline, CDR1 is SGHNT and CDR2 YENEEA. J was trimmed by 7 bases and V by 1 base; bases with no gene match: 6. The CDR3 loop reads CASSLGGTGAGGELFF. As DNA, the CDR3 is TGTGCCAGCAGCTTAGGCGGGACAGGGGCCGGCGGGGAGCTGTTTTTT. Variable domain in full (rest from reference TRBV11-3 and TRBJ2-2): EAGVVQSPRYKIIEKKQPVAFWCNPISGHNTLYWYLQNLGQGPELLIRYENEEAVDDSQLPKDRFSAERLKGVDSTLKIQPAELGDSAVYLCASSLGGTGAGGELFFGEGSRLTVL.

This clone was counted only a few times. The chain uses TRBV6-5 and TRBJ2-5, with 11 bases that match TRBD1. The germline V gene has CDR1 MNHEY and CDR2 SVGAGI. This CDR3 spans 15 amino acids. Losses at the gene ends were 5 bases for V and 5 bases for J; bases not matched to a gene: 7. This CDR3 reads CASSIRTGGFETQYF. In DNA form, the CDR3 reads TGTGCCAGCAGTATTCGGACAGGGGGCTTTGAGACCCAGTACTTC.

This chain joins TRBV6-6 and TRBJ2-7; 7 bases agree with TRBD1. Looked up from germline, CDR1 is MNHNY and CDR2 is SVGAGI (reference sequence). Trimming removed 5 bases from V and 6 bases from J; junction bases left unmatched: 4. The CDR3 length is 12 residues. CDR3 region: CASSPRDSEQYF. DNA of the CDR3: TGTGCCAGCAGTCCCCGGGACAGCGAGCAGTACTTC.

This clone was seen a handful of times. The chain carries TRBV11-3 and TRBJ2-1, with 10 bases fitting TRBD2. The CDR3 runs 18 residues. Looked up from germline, CDR1 is SGHNT and CDR2 is YENEEA. The junction had 10 bases not matched to a gene; V was cut back by 1 base and J by 4 bases. The CDR3 bases are TGTGCCAGCAGCTTAGCGGGGCTAGCGGGAGCCCATTACAATGAGCAGTTCTTC. Encoded protein: CASSLAGLAGAHYNEQFF. The full variable domain, its missing parts supplied by reference TRBV11-3 and TRBJ2-1, is EAGVVQSPRYKIIEKKQPVAFWCNPISGHNTLYWYLQNLGQGPELLIRYENEEAVDDSQLPKDRFSAERLKGVDSTLKIQPAELGDSAVYLCASSLAGLAGAHYNEQFFGPGTRLTVL.

This chain connects TRBV19 to TRBJ2-1; 9 positions match TRBD1. The germline CDR1 and CDR2 sequences are LNHDA and SQIVND (reference sequence). J gave up 2 bases and V 5 bases, and 7 bases lay outside the gene matches. There are 16 residues in the CDR3. The CDR3 sequence: CASSFRQGVAYNEQFF. The CDR3 bases are TGTGCCAGTAGTTTCCGACAGGGGGTGGCCTACAATGAGCAGTTCTTC.

This clone was detected only once. This chain connects TRBV11-2 to TRBJ2-7; 10 nucleotides match TRBD2. The V gene end was trimmed by 1 base and the J gene end by 6 bases; junction bases not matched to a gene: 6. Per germline, CDR1 SGHAT and CDR2 FQNNGV. The CDR3 sequence is 15 residues long. In DNA form, the CDR3 reads TGTGCCAGCAGCTTAGTTTCCCTAGCGGGAGTCGAGCAGTACTTC. This gives the protein CASSLVSLAGVEQYF.

This clone has more than one count but fewer than ten. The rearrangement uses TRBV9 and TRBJ2-1, with a weak D call TRBD1 (6 bases). CDR1 is SGDLS and CDR2 is YYNGEE in the germline V gene. Trimming took 3 bases from V and 0 from J, leaving 13 bases between them. The CDR3 loop spans 16 amino acids. CDR3 DNA: TGTGCCAGCAGCGGGCTCAGGGGCCCCTCCTACAATGAGCAGTTCTTC. Protein product: CASSGLRGPSYNEQFF.

The chain uses TRBV7-9 and TRBJ2-2; tentative D call: TRBD2 (5 bases). Trimming removed 9 bases from V and 2 bases from J, with 13 bases in between. Per the germline V gene, CDR1 is SEHNR and CDR2 is FQNEAQ (reference sequence). The CDR3 length is 14 residues. Written as DNA, the CDR3 is TGTGCCAGTGTCCGGGGAGCTAACACCGGGGAGCTGTTTTTT. This translates into CASVRGANTGELFF.

The chain links TRBV5-1 to TRBJ2-3; 7 positions match TRBD1. With V trimmed by 5 bases and J by 6 bases, 3 bases remained unmatched. The V gene's germline CDR1 is SGHRS and CDR2 YFSETQ. The CDR3 has 12 residues. DNA for the CDR3: TGCGCCAGCAGAACGGACAGGGATACGCAGTATTTT. It is translated as CASRTDRDTQYF.

This chain uses TRBV19 with TRBJ2-2, with no clear D. Germline V gene sequence: CDR1 LNHDA, CDR2 SQIVND (reference sequence). There are 16 residues in the CDR3. Trimming cost V 5 bases and J 6 bases, with 19 bases left between them. CDR3 nucleotides: TGTGCCAGTAGTCGTTGGTCCCGCCCTAACGCCGGGGAGCTGTTTTTT. Its translation: CASSRWSRPNAGELFF.

The V call is TRBV19, the J call TRBJ1-5; D is uncertain. The germline gives CDR1 LNHDA, CDR2 SQIVND (reference sequence). V was shortened by 1 base and J by 5 bases, with 9 bases between the two germline ends. The CDR3 is 14 residues long. CDR3 sequence reads: CASSIGRRDQPQHF. In nucleotides, the CDR3 is TGTGCCAGTAGTATAGGGCGACGGGATCAGCCCCAGCATTTT.

The V gene is TRBV18, the J gene TRBJ2-1, with TRBD2 matching 8 bases. Trimming removed 3 bases from V and 5 bases from J; junction bases left unmatched: 15. Germline V gives CDR1 KGHSH, CDR2 LQKENI. The CDR3 contains 18 residues. CDR3 DNA sequence: TGTGCCAGCTCACCTCCTTACGGGGGGGAAGGGGGGCACAATGAGCAGTTCTTC. Translation: CASSPPYGGEGGHNEQFF. The variable domain in full, completed from reference TRBV18 and TRBJ2-1, reads NAGVMQNPRHLVRRRGQEARLRCSPMKGHSHVYWYRQLPEEGLKFMVYLQKENIIDESGMPKERFSAEFPKEGPSILRIQQVVRGDSAAYFCASSPPYGGEGGHNEQFFGPGTRLTVL.